This T cell receptor beta chain was found in a study of cytomegalovirus exposure and HLA in healthy donors. CDR1 and CDR2 (germline): PRHDT, FYEKMQ (reference sequence). CDR3 size: 13 residues. After removal of 5 bases from V and 3 bases from J, the junction contained 4 bases not matched to a gene. PCR primers comprised 60 Vbeta and 13 Jbeta primers. The repertoire was sequenced with immunoSEQ multiplex PCR; TCRdb's copy has only in-frame clones and lacks some. The sample has about 85,000 clones; 80% are singletons. This sequence originates from a man aged 50 or older in good health and CMV-seropositive. The rearrangement links TRBV13 to TRBJ2-7; 7 positions match TRBD2. Material: PBMCs. CDR3 bases: TGTGCCAGCAGCGATAGCGGGTACTACGAGCAGTACTTC. Its translation: CASSDSGYYEQYF.